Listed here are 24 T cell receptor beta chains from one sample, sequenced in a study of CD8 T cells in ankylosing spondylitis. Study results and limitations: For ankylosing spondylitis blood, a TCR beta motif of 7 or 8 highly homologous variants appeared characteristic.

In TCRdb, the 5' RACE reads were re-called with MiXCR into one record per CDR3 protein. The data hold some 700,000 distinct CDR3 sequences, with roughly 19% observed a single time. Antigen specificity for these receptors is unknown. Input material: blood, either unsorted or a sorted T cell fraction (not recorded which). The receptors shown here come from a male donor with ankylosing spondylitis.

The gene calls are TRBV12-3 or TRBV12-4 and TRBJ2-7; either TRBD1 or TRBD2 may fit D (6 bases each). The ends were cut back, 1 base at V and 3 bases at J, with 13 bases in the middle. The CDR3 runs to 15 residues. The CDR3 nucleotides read TGTGCCAGCAGTTTAGAGACGGGGGCTGGCTACGAGCAGTACTTC. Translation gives CASSLETGAGYEQYF.

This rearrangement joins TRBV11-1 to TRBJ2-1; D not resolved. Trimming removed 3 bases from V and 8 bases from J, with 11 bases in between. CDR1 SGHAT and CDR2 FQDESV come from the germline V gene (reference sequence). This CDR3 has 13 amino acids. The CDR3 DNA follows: TGTGCCAGCAGCTTCACGTGGGTCTATGAGCAGTTCTTC. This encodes CASSFTWVYEQFF.

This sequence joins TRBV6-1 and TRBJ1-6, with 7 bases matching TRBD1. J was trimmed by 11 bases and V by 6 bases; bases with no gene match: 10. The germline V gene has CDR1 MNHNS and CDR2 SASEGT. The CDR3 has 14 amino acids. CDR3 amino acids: CASSTDRVRPPLHF. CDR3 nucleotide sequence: TGTGCCAGCAGCACAGACAGGGTACGGCCACCCCTCCACTTT.

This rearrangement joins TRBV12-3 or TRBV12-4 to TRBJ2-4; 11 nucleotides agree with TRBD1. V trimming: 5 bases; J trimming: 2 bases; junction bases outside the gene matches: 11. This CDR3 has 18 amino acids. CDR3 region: CASSPLGQGAISKNIQYF. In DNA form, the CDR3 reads TGTGCCAGCAGTCCACTCGGACAGGGGGCGATTTCCAAAAACATTCAGTACTTC.

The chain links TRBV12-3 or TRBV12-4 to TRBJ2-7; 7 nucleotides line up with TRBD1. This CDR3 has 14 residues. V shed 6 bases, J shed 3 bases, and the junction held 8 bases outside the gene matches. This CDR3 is CASSLTGTDYEQYF. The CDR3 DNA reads TGTGCCAGCAGCCTAACCGGGACAGACTACGAGCAGTACTTC.

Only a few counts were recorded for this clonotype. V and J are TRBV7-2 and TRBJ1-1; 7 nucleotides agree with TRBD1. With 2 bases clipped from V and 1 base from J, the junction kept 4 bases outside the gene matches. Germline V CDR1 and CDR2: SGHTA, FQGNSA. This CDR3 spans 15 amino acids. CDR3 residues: CASSLSGGWNTEAFF. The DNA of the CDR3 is TGTGCCAGCAGCTTATCAGGGGGATGGAACACTGAAGCTTTCTTT.

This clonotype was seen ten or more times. CDR3 loop: CASSLQGQGNYNEQFF. The CDR3 region has the DNA TGTGCCAGCAGCTTACAGGGACAGGGAAACTACAATGAGCAGTTCTTC. V is TRBV11-3 and J is TRBJ2-1, with 9 bases matching TRBD1. Germline V gene data show CDR1 as SGHNT and CDR2 as YENEEA. The V gene end was trimmed by 2 bases and the J gene end by 3 bases; junction bases not matched to a gene: 5. CDR3 length: 16 amino acids.

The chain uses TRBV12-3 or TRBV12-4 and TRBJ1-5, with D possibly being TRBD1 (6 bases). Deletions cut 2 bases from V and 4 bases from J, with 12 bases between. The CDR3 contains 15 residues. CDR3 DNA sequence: TGTGCCAGCAGTTTATGGGGGGCGCAGAATCAGCCCCAGCATTTT. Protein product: CASSLWGAQNQPQHF.

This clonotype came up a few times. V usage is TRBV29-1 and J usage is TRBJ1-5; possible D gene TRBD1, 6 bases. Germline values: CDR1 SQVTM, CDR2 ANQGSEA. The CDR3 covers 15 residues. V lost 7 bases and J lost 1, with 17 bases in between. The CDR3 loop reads CSAPGASGSNQPQHF. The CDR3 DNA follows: TGCAGCGCCCCGGGGGCCTCGGGGAGCAATCAGCCCCAGCATTTT.

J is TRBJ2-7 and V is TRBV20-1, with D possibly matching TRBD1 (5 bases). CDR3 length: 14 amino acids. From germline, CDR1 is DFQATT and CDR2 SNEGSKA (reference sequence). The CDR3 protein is CSSRRQGTSYEQYF. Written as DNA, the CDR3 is TGCAGCTCAAGGCGGCAGGGCACTTCCTACGAGCAGTACTTC.

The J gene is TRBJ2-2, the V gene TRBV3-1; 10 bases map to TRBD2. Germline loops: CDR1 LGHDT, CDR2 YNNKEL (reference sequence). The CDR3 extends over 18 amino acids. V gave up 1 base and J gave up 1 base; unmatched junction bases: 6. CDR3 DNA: TGTGCCAGCAGCCAAGTCCTTGGACTAGCGGTGAACACCGGGGAGCTGTTTTTT. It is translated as CASSQVLGLAVNTGELFF.

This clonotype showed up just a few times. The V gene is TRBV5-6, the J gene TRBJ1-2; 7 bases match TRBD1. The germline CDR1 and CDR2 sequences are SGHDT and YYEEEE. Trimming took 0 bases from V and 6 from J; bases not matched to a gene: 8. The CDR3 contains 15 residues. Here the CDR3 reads CASSLVGQHWDGYTF. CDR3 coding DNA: TGTGCCAGCAGCTTGGTGGGACAGCACTGGGATGGCTACACCTTC. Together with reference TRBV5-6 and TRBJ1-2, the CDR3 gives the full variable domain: DAGVTQSPTHLIKTRGQQVTLRCSPKSGHDTVSWYQQALGQGPQFIFQYYEEEERQRGNFPDRFSGHQFPNYSSELNVNALLLGDSALYLCASSLVGQHWDGYTFGSGTRLTVV.

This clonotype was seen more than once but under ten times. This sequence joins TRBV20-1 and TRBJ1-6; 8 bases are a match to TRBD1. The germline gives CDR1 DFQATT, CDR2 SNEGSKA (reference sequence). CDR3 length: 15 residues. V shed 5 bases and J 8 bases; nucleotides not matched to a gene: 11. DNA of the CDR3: TGCAGTGCTCAAACAGGGGGACGAAGGTATTCACCCCTCCACTTT. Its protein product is CSAQTGGRRYSPLHF.

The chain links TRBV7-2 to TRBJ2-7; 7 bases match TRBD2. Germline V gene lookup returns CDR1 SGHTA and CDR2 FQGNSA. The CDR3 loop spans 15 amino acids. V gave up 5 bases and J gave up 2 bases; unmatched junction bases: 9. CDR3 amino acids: CASSPPGGKAYEQYF. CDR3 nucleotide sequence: TGTGCCAGCAGCCCCCCGGGGGGAAAGGCCTACGAGCAGTACTTC.

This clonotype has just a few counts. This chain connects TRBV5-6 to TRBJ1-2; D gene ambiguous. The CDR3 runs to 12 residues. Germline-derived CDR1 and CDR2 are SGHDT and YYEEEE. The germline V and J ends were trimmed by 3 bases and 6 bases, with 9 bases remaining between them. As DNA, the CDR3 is TGTGCCAGCAGCTACCCGGAAGATGGCTACACCTTC. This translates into CASSYPEDGYTF. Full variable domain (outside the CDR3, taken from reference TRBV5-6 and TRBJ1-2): DAGVTQSPTHLIKTRGQQVTLRCSPKSGHDTVSWYQQALGQGPQFIFQYYEEEERQRGNFPDRFSGHQFPNYSSELNVNALLLGDSALYLCASSYPEDGYTFGSGTRLTVV.

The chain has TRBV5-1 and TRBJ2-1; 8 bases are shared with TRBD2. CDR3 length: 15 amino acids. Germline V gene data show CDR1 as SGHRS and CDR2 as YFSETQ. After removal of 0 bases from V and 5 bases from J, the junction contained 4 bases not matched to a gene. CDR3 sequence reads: CASSLESGSDNEQFF. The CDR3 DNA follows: TGCGCCAGCAGCTTGGAAAGCGGGAGTGACAATGAGCAGTTCTTC.

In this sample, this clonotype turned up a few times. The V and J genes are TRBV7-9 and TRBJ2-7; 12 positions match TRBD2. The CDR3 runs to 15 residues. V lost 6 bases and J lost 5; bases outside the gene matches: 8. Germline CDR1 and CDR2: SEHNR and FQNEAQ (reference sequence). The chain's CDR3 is CASRPLAGGLNEQYF. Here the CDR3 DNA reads TGTGCCAGCAGACCGCTAGCGGGGGGGCTAAACGAGCAGTACTTC.

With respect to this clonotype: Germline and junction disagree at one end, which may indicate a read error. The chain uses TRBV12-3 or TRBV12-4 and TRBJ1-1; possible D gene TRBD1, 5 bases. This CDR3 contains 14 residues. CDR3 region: CANSPNQGRAEAFF. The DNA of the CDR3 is TGTGCCAACAGTCCGAACCAGGGAAGGGCTGAAGCTTTCTTT.

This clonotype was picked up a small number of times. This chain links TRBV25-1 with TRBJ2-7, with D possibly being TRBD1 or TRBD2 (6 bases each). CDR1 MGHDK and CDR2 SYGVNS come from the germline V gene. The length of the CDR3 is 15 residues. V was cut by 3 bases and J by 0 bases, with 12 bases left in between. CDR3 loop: CASSDLGGSSYEQYF. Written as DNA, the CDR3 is TGTGCCAGCAGTGACCTAGGGGGGAGCTCCTACGAGCAGTACTTC.

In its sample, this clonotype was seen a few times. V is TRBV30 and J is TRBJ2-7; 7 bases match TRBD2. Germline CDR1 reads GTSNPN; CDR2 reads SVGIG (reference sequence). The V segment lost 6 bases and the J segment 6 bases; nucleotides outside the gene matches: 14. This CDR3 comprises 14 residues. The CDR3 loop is CACPSAGVGVEQYF. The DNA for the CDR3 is TGTGCCTGCCCCTCGGCGGGAGTTGGTGTCGAGCAGTACTTC.

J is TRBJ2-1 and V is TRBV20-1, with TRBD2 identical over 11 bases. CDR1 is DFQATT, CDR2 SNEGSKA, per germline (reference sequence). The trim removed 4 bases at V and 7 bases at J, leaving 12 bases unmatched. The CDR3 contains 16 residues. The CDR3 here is CSAKDLAGGIGNEQFF. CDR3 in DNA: TGCAGTGCTAAGGATCTAGCGGGAGGTATCGGGAATGAGCAGTTCTTC.

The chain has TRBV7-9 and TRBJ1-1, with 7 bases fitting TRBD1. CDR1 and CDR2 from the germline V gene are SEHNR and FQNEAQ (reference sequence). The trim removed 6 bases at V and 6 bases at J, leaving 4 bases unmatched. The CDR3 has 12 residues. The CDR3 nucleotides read TGTGCCAGCAGAACAGGGGACCCTGAAGCTTTCTTT. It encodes CASRTGDPEAFF. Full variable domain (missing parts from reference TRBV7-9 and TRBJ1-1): DTGVSQNPRHKITKRGQNVTFRCDPISEHNRLYWYRQTLGQGPEFLTYFQNEAQLEKSRLLSDRFSAERPKGSFSTLEIQRTEQGDSAMYLCASRTGDPEAFFGQGTRLTVV.

The CDR3 region has the DNA TGTGCCAGCAGCGGTTTAATCGCCGGCGGGAAAGGCCACTACGAGCAGTACTTC. It translates to CASSGLIAGGKGHYEQYF. The chain recombines TRBV5-5 with TRBJ2-7, with D maybe TRBD2 (6 bases). This CDR3 is 18 amino acids long. Germline lookup yields CDR1 SGHKS and CDR2 YYEKEE (reference sequence). The V end lost 4 bases, the J end lost 3 bases, and 26 bases lay between the germline ends.

The CDR3 spells CASTDRGASYNSPLHF. The CDR3 DNA is TGTGCCAGCACCGACAGGGGGGCCTCCTATAATTCACCCCTCCACTTT. The chain has TRBV6-1 and TRBJ1-6, with TRBD1 identical over 9 bases. The V segment lost 7 bases and the J segment 0 bases; nucleotides outside the gene matches: 4. Per germline, CDR1 MNHNS and CDR2 SASEGT. The CDR3 runs 16 residues.